This T cell receptor (beta chain) comes out of a study of shared clonotypes between healthy human individuals. CD8 cells classed as naive were CD45RO-negative and positively selected for CCR7, excluding terminally differentiated effector memory CD45RA+ cells. The repertoire was sequenced with immunoSEQ multiplex PCR; TCRdb's copy has only in-frame clones and lacks some. The sample yields roughly 850,000 clones, approximately 97% seen once. Trimming cost V 4 bases and J 2 bases, with 5 bases left between them. The CDR3 is made up of 12 amino acids. Germline values: CDR1 SEHNR, CDR2 FQNEAQ (reference sequence).

Sequenced sample: naive CD8+ T cells sorted from blood. The rearrangement joins TRBV7-9 to TRBJ2-5; D unresolved. This receptor was identified in a man aged 25-40 years in good health. CDR3 region: CASSSIQETQYF. CDR3 DNA: TGTGCCAGCAGCTCCATACAAGAGACCCAGTACTTC. The variable domain in full, with the rest retrieved from reference TRBV7-9 and TRBJ2-5, is DTGVSQNPRHKITKRGQNVTFRCDPISEHNRLYWYRQTLGQGPEFLTYFQNEAQLEKSRLLSDRFSAERPKGSFSTLEIQRTEQGDSAMYLCASSSIQETQYFGPGTRLLVL.